The 23 T cell receptor beta chains listed next were all sequenced from one sample in a study of Graves' ophthalmopathy and Graves' hyperthyroidism. The TCR beta CDR3 regions underwent amplification from RNA transcripts. The library came from an HTBI-primed first-round RT-PCR and a second-round multiplex PCR. TCRdb reprocessed the multiplex PCR reads via MiXCR and lists one record per CDR3 protein. This table holds approximately 160,000 distinct CDR3 sequences, under 45% found once. The material sequenced was peripheral blood. Every receptor here comes from a young man with Graves' ophthalmopathy.

In this sample, this clonotype turned up many times. The chain employs TRBV10-3 and TRBJ2-5; a weak D match, TRBD2 (6 bases). Germline V gene data show CDR1 as ENHRY and CDR2 as SYGVKD. Trimming took off 10 bases at V and 3 bases at J, with 15 bases between the two ends. The CDR3 is 13 residues long. CDR3 region: CATSTPGEETQYF. The CDR3 bases are TGTGCCACCTCAACACCGGGGGAAGAGACCCAGTACTTC.

J is TRBJ1-2 and V is TRBV28; tentative D call: TRBD1 (5 bases). This CDR3 is 15 amino acids long. CDR1 and CDR2 (germline): MDHEN, SYDVKM. V was cut by 2 bases and J by 4 bases, with 14 bases left in between. The CDR3, as DNA: TGTGCCAGCAGTTTACGGCAGGGAGTTGGCTATGGCTACACCTTC. Amino acids: CASSLRQGVGYGYTF.

The sample holds many counts of this clonotype. The genes are TRBV7-2 and TRBJ1-1; no clear D gene. Trimming took off 2 bases at V and 0 bases at J, with 7 bases between the two ends. Germline CDR1 SGHTA, CDR2 FQGNSA. This CDR3 region has 14 residues. The CDR3, as DNA: TGTGCCAGCAGCTTAAACCGGCTGAACACTGAAGCTTTCTTT. As protein: CASSLNRLNTEAFF.

The J gene is TRBJ2-5, the V gene TRBV12-3 or TRBV12-4; 10 bases match TRBD2. Trimming at V came to 5 bases and at J to 9 bases, leaving 12 bases not matched to a gene. CDR3 length: 15 amino acids. CDR3: CASSPGLAGVEAQYF. The CDR3 nucleotides are TGTGCCAGCAGTCCGGGTCTAGCGGGAGTGGAGGCCCAGTACTTC.

The DNA for the CDR3 is TGTGCCAGCAGTTACCTACAAGAGACCCAGTACTTC. Its protein product is CASSYLQETQYF. This chain links TRBV6-2 or TRBV6-3 with TRBJ2-5; no firm D call. The V gene's germline CDR1 is MNHEY and CDR2 SVGEGT. This CDR3 is 12 amino acids long. V was shortened by 2 bases and J by 2 bases, with 3 bases between the two germline ends.

The chain employs TRBV6-2 or TRBV6-3 and TRBJ2-7; the match to TRBD1 covers 9 bases. CDR1 MNHEY and CDR2 SVGEGT come from the germline V gene. This CDR3 contains 15 residues. V gave up 2 bases and J gave up 5 bases; unmatched junction bases: 7. The CDR3 protein is CASSYLRDRVHEQYF. The CDR3 DNA is TGTGCCAGCAGTTACCTCCGGGACAGGGTCCACGAGCAGTACTTC.

Many counts were recorded for this clonotype. The chain links TRBV27 to TRBJ1-2; 11 bases map to TRBD1. CDR1 and CDR2 (germline): MNHEY, SMNVEV (reference sequence). The CDR3 is made up of 16 amino acids. V shed 0 bases, J shed 2 bases, and the junction held 2 bases outside the gene matches. The CDR3 reads CASSLSRTGGNYGYTF. CDR3 in DNA: TGTGCCAGCAGTTTATCCCGGACAGGGGGCAACTATGGCTACACCTTC.

In this sample, this clonotype turned up many times. The V and J genes are TRBV7-2 and TRBJ2-7; TRBD2 aligns across 12 bases. There are 15 residues in the CDR3. CDR1 is SGHTA and CDR2 is FQGNSA in the germline V gene. J was trimmed by 5 bases and V by 5 bases; bases with no gene match: 7. The CDR3 coding sequence is TGTGCCAGCAGCCCTAGACTAGCGGGAGCCAACGAGCAGTACTTC. Translation: CASSPRLAGANEQYF.

This clonotype was observed once. The chain uses TRBV30 and TRBJ1-3, with D unclear. The CDR3 contains 13 residues. Germline CDR1 and CDR2: GTSNPN and SVGIG (reference sequence). V was trimmed by 3 bases and J by 4 bases, leaving 10 bases between them. CDR3 nucleotide sequence: TGTGCCTGGAGGGTCCGGATCGGAAACACCATATATTTT. Protein product: CAWRVRIGNTIYF.

This clonotype was recorded at least ten times. The chain joins TRBV28 to TRBJ1-1; D not certain. CDR3 length: 11 amino acids. Germline lookup yields CDR1 MDHEN and CDR2 SYDVKM. V was clipped by 3 bases and J by 10 bases, with 9 bases between them. The CDR3 sequence is CASSLSQVAFF. CDR3 bases: TGTGCCAGCAGTTTGAGTCAAGTAGCTTTCTTT.

This clonotype was detected many times. This sequence joins TRBV19 and TRBJ1-5; D gene uncertain. V lost 0 bases, J lost 7 bases, and 4 bases lay in between. The CDR3 has 12 residues. Germline lookup yields CDR1 LNHDA and CDR2 SQIVND (reference sequence). The CDR3 nucleotides are TGTGCCAGTAGTATAGATTTACAGCCCCAGCATTTT. Translation gives CASSIDLQPQHF.

This clonotype has at least ten counts. V usage is TRBV7-2 and J usage is TRBJ1-5; possible D gene TRBD1, 6 bases. The V and J ends lost 5 bases and 0 bases respectively, with 11 bases between them. CDR1 is SGHTA and CDR2 is FQGNSA in the germline V gene. This CDR3 is built from 15 residues. The CDR3 nucleotides are TGTGCCAGCAGCACAGGACAGACTAGCAATCAGCCCCAGCATTTT. Amino acid sequence: CASSTGQTSNQPQHF.

This clonotype was seen repeatedly, ten times or more. This chain's CDR3 is CASTTGGRGYGYTF. For the CDR3, the DNA is TGTGCCAGCACAACAGGGGGCCGGGGCTATGGCTACACCTTC. V is TRBV12-3 or TRBV12-4 and J is TRBJ1-2; the match to TRBD1 covers 9 bases. V gave up 7 bases and J gave up 4 bases; unmatched junction bases: 7. The CDR3 loop spans 14 amino acids.

The table lists this clonotype with many counts. The gene calls are TRBV15 and TRBJ1-5; D ambiguous. Trimming shortened V by 0 bases and J by 5 bases, and 8 bases separated the two germline ends. This CDR3 region has 14 residues. CDR1 and CDR2 from the germline V gene are LNHNV and YYDKDF (reference sequence). CDR3 DNA: TGTGCCACCAGCAGAGATCGCAGCTATCAGCCCCAGCATTTT. Translating gives CATSRDRSYQPQHF.

This clonotype was observed once. The CDR3 DNA sequence: TGTGCCAGCAGCCAACTGGGTCAGAACGTTCACCCCCTCCACTTT. As protein: CASSQLGQNVHPLHF. The rearrangement joins TRBV3-1 to TRBJ1-6, with D unresolved. The ends were cut back, 2 bases at V and 13 bases at J, with 18 bases in the middle. The CDR3 has 15 residues. Germline V gene sequence: CDR1 LGHDT, CDR2 YNNKEL (reference sequence). The complete variable domain, with remaining parts taken from reference TRBV3-1 and TRBJ1-6, reads DTAVSQTPKYLVTQMGNDKSIKCEQNLGHDTMYWYKQDSKKFLKIMFSYNNKELIINETVPNRFSPKSPDKAHLNLHINSLELGDSAVYFCASSQLGQNVHPLHFGNGTRLTVT.

In this sample, this clonotype turned up many times. The rearrangement joins TRBV6-5 to TRBJ2-7; tentatively, D is TRBD1 (6 bases). The CDR3 sequence is 14 residues long. Germline V CDR1 and CDR2: MNHEY, SVGAGI. Trimming removed 7 bases from V and 1 base from J, with 14 bases in between. CDR3 DNA: TGTGCCAGCACTAATAGACAGGCTTCCTACGAGCAGTACTTC. As protein: CASTNRQASYEQYF.

In this sample, this clonotype turned up many times. This chain joins TRBV29-1 and TRBJ2-5; no clear D. Germline CDR1 is SQVTM and CDR2 is ANQGSEA. With 0 bases removed from V and 5 bases from J, the gap between germline ends came to 10 bases. This CDR3 is 13 amino acids long. The CDR3 nucleotides are TGCAGCGTTGAAGATCAGTCCCTGGAGACCCAGTACTTC. Translating gives CSVEDQSLETQYF.

The chain is built from TRBV24-1 and TRBJ2-2; D uncertain. From germline, CDR1 is KGHDR and CDR2 SFDVKD. The CDR3 is 15 amino acids. The V gene lost 9 bases and the J gene lost 1 base, with 14 bases spanning the gap. In DNA, the CDR3 is TGTGCCACCGGACCCGGGCCCTGGAACACCGGGGAGCTGTTTTTT. This translates into CATGPGPWNTGELFF.

Ten or more counts support this clonotype. The chain employs TRBV10-3 and TRBJ1-2; D is uncertain. This CDR3 has 13 residues. The ends were cut back, 11 bases at V and 1 base at J, with 14 bases in the middle. CDR1 is ENHRY, CDR2 SYGVKD, per germline. The CDR3 region has the DNA TGTGCCGCGACAAGAGGGTATAACTATGGCTACACCTTC. This codes for CAATRGYNYGYTF.

With respect to this clonotype: Sequence at one end of the junction differs from germline and may be a read error. The chain links TRBV12-3 or TRBV12-4 to TRBJ1-2, with TRBD1 as a possible D gene (6 bases). This CDR3 is 13 amino acids long. This CDR3 is CASGFRGQNGYTF. The CDR3 coding sequence is TGTGCCAGCGGTTTTCGGGGGCAGAATGGCTACACCTTC.

This clonotype showed up many times. CDR3 in DNA: TGTGCCAGCACCCTAGGGGGCTACGAGCAGTACTTC. This codes for CASTLGGYEQYF. The chain employs TRBV6-2 or TRBV6-3 and TRBJ2-7, with a tentative D call TRBD1 (6 bases). Germline V lookup: CDR1 MNHEY, CDR2 SVGEGT. V was pared by 7 bases and J by 3 bases, with 10 bases between. The CDR3 is made up of 12 amino acids.

Only one count was recorded for this clonotype. This chain links TRBV20-1 with TRBJ1-1, with 8 bases matching TRBD1. The CDR3 spans 12 residues. Per the germline V gene, CDR1 is DFQATT and CDR2 is SNEGSKA (reference sequence). Trimming at V came to 5 bases and at J to 8 bases, leaving 7 bases not matched to a gene. The CDR3 is CSALRDRSEAFF. CDR3 sequence (DNA): TGCAGTGCTCTACGGGACAGGTCGGAAGCTTTCTTT.

This clonotype occurred many times. The chain has TRBV10-3 and TRBJ2-2; D is unresolved. Germline V gene data show CDR1 as ENHRY and CDR2 as SYGVKD. V was cut by 5 bases and J by 5 bases, with 9 bases left in between. The CDR3 is 13 amino acids. CDR3 nucleotides: TGTGCCATCAGTCAAGACGCAACCGGGGAGCTGTTTTTT. Encoded protein: CAISQDATGELFF.